The present T cell receptor beta chain was sequenced within a study of blood T cell repertoires in COVID-19. Study summary: Sites in the United States, Italy and Spain provided acute and convalescent COVID-19 samples.

Generated by immunoSEQ multiplex PCR, the TCRdb table keeps only in-frame clones and is missing some. The table lists about 130,000 clones, about 89% of them singletons. Trimming took off 8 bases at V and 10 bases at J, with 26 bases between the two ends. The CDR3 spans 15 residues. Per germline, CDR1 MDHEN and CDR2 SYDVKM. Sequenced material: peripheral blood. This sequence originates from a woman in her fifties or sixties with acute or convalescent COVID-19. The V call is TRBV28, the J call TRBJ1-1, with D possibly being TRBD1 (6 bases). CDR3 loop: CASPPSDRPSRGAFF. The CDR3, as DNA: TGTGCCAGCCCTCCGAGTGACAGGCCATCACGAGGAGCTTTCTTT. The full variable domain, rest sourced from reference TRBV28 and TRBJ1-1, is DVKVTQSSRYLVKRTGEKVFLECVQDMDHENMFWYRQDPGLGLRLIYFSYDVKMKEKGDIPEGYSVSREKKERFSLILESASTNQTSMYLCASPPSDRPSRGAFFGQGTRLTVV.